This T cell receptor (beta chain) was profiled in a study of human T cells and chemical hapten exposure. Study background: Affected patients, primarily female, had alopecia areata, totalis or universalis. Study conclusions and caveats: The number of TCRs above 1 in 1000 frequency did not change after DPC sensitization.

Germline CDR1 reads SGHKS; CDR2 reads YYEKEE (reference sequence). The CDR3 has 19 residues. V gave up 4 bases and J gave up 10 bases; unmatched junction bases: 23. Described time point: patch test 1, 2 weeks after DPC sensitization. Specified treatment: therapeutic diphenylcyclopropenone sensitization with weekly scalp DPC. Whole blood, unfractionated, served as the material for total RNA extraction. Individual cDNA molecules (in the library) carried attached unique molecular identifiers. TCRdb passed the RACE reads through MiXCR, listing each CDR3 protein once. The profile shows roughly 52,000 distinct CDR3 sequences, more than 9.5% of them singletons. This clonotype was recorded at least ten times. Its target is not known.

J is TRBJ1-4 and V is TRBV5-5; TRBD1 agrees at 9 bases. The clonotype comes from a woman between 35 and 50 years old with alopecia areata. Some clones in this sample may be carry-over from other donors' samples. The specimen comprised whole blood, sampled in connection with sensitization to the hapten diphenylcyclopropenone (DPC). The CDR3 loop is CASSPDPGQGFIVGGKLFF. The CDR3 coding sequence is TGTGCCAGCAGCCCTGATCCGGGACAGGGCTTTATAGTGGGTGGAAAACTGTTTTTT.